Below are 17 T cell receptor beta chains sequenced from a single sample in a study of T-cell memory formation after mild COVID-19. Each CDR3 protein gets one entry after TCRdb re-called the 5' RACE reads with MiXCR. Among 300,000 to 350,000 distinct CDR3 sequences listed, 14% were seen once. The specimen was PBMCs or a T cell subset sorted from them (not recorded which). The receptor source for this set is a young man who had mild COVID-19 (a few samples of this study predate the infection). Cell type and time point are not known.

This chain's CDR3 is CASSQGMGLEQYV. CDR3 sequence (DNA): TGTGCCAGCAGCCAAGGTATGGGGCTCGAGCAGTACGTC. The chain links TRBV3-1 to TRBJ2-7; TRBD1 might be the D (5 bases). Trimming removed 1 base from V and 6 bases from J, with 10 bases in between. Germline V lookup: CDR1 LGHDT, CDR2 YNNKEL (reference sequence). The CDR3 length is 13 residues.

This clonotype was found a few times. This chain connects TRBV5-1 to TRBJ1-6, with TRBD1 as a possible D gene (5 bases). This CDR3 has 13 residues. Deletions cut 4 bases from V and 9 bases from J, with 11 bases between. Germline lookup yields CDR1 SGHRS and CDR2 YFSETQ. The CDR3: CASSPRDSSPLHF. The CDR3 coding sequence is TGCGCCAGCAGCCCCAGGGATAGTTCACCCCTCCACTTT. Combining the CDR3 with reference TRBV5-1 and TRBJ1-6 gives the whole variable domain KAGVTQTPRYLIKTRGQQVTLSCSPISGHRSVSWYQQTPGQGLQFLFEYFSETQRNKGNFPGRFSGRQFSNSRSEMNVSTLELGDSALYLCASSPRDSSPLHFGNGTRLTVT.

This chain joins TRBV5-1 and TRBJ2-5; TRBD1 aligns across 9 bases. The germline V gene has CDR1 SGHRS and CDR2 YFSETQ. Trimming took 4 bases from V and 5 from J; bases not matched to a gene: 6. The CDR3 covers 14 residues. CDR3 region: CASSGTGSKETQYF. CDR3 sequence (DNA): TGCGCCAGCAGCGGGACAGGGTCTAAGGAGACCCAGTACTTC.

This clonotype was seen a handful of times. This rearrangement joins TRBV6-6 to TRBJ2-1, with TRBD2 matching 8 bases. CDR1 is MNHNY, CDR2 SVGAGI, per germline (reference sequence). Trimming cost V 7 bases and J 6 bases; bases outside gene matches: 11. The CDR3 is 15 residues long. The CDR3 nucleotides read TGTGCCAGCACCTCGGGCGGGGGGTGGATCAATGAGCAGTTCTTC. Protein: CASTSGGGWINEQFF.

The chain has TRBV20-1 and TRBJ1-5; TRBD1 might be the D (6 bases). Germline CDR1 DFQATT, CDR2 SNEGSKA (reference sequence). CDR3 length equals 15 residues. Trimming took off 3 bases at V and 4 bases at J, with 16 bases between the two ends. CDR3 bases: TGCAGTGCTAGTCTATCCGGGGGCGGGAATCAGCCCCAGCATTTT. Amino acids: CSASLSGGGNQPQHF.

The V gene is TRBV15, the J gene TRBJ1-1; D perhaps matches TRBD1 (5 bases). CDR3 length: 14 residues. V shed 0 bases and J shed 1 base, with 6 bases lying between them. Germline V lookup: CDR1 LNHNV, CDR2 YYDKDF (reference sequence). This CDR3 is CATSRDQGNTEAFF. In nucleotides, the CDR3 is TGTGCCACCAGCAGAGACCAGGGGAACACTGAAGCTTTCTTT.

V is TRBV18 and J is TRBJ1-1; D ambiguous. V was pared by 0 bases and J by 8 bases, with 10 bases between. From germline, CDR1 is KGHSH and CDR2 LQKENI. This CDR3 contains 13 residues. CDR3 protein: CASSPPQYREAFF. CDR3 DNA sequence: TGTGCCAGCTCACCACCCCAGTACAGAGAAGCTTTCTTT.

V is TRBV7-2 and J is TRBJ2-1; a possible D gene is TRBD2 (5 bases). Germline assignment: CDR1 SGHTA and CDR2 FQGNSA. This CDR3 is built from 15 residues. Trimming left V 5 bases short and J 0 bases short, with 11 bases between. As DNA, the CDR3 is TGTGCCAGCAGCAGCGGACTTAGCTCCTACAATGAGCAGTTCTTC. This codes for CASSSGLSSYNEQFF.

V gene TRBV5-3 combines with J gene TRBJ2-1, with D perhaps matching TRBD1 (7 bases). TRBV5-3 is an open reading frame whose function is uncertain. This CDR3 has 15 amino acids. The V end was cut by 5 bases, the J end by 5 bases, with 17 bases between. The CDR3 loop is CARRTGDLVDNEQFF. CDR3 in DNA: TGTGCCAGAAGAACAGGGGACTTAGTCGACAATGAGCAGTTCTTC.

The chain carries TRBV28 and TRBJ2-7; TRBD2 is a possible D gene (6 bases). Germline V CDR1 and CDR2: MDHEN, SYDVKM. V lost 5 bases and J lost 6, with 23 bases in between. The CDR3 spans 16 residues. The CDR3 is CASSKAGTSPHGEQYV. DNA of the CDR3: TGTGCCAGCAGTAAAGCCGGGACTTCTCCCCACGGCGAGCAGTACGTC.

The sample holds many counts of this clonotype. The chain combines TRBV5-1 with TRBJ1-1; 9 bases match TRBD1. V trimming: 1 base; J trimming: 1 base; junction bases outside the gene matches: 2. This CDR3 spans 15 amino acids. Per the germline V gene, CDR1 is SGHRS and CDR2 is YFSETQ. The CDR3 DNA follows: TGCGCCAGCAGCTTGTCGACAGGGGGGAACACTGAAGCTTTCTTT. This translates into CASSLSTGGNTEAFF.

This clonotype has ten or more counts. The rearrangement joins TRBV6-5 to TRBJ1-6; 8 bases align to TRBD1. V was pared by 2 bases and J by 9 bases, with 6 bases of the junction left unmatched. The CDR3 sequence is 15 residues long. Germline CDR1 reads MNHEY; CDR2 reads SVGAGI. The DNA for the CDR3 is TGTGCCAGCAGTTACGATGGAGACAGGGGTTCACCCCTCCACTTT. Its protein is CASSYDGDRGSPLHF.

The V and J genes are TRBV4-2 and TRBJ2-2, with D unclear. V was clipped by 0 bases and J by 6 bases, with 5 bases between them. The germline CDR1 and CDR2 sequences are LGHNA and YNFKEQ. There are 13 residues in the CDR3. CDR3 DNA sequence: TGTGCCAGCAGCCAAGATGGGGCCGGGGAGCTGTTTTTT. This sequence encodes CASSQDGAGELFF.

This sequence joins TRBV4-2 and TRBJ2-3; TRBD2 matches at 7 bases. The CDR3 extends over 15 amino acids. Germline trimming cut 0 bases from V and 7 bases from J; bases unmatched to any gene: 7. CDR1 is LGHNA, CDR2 YNFKEQ, per germline. The CDR3 is CASSQETPSGYTQYF. CDR3 nucleotides: TGTGCCAGCAGCCAAGAGACGCCTAGCGGTTATACGCAGTATTTT.

This sequence joins TRBV12-3 or TRBV12-4 and TRBJ2-1; 8 bases match TRBD2. V lost 6 bases, J lost 4 bases, and 8 bases stayed unmatched. The CDR3 is 15 residues long. CDR3 loop: CASRGLAGGYNEQFF. The CDR3 DNA is TGTGCCAGCAGGGGGCTGGCGGGGGGATACAATGAGCAGTTCTTC.

This chain connects TRBV12-3 or TRBV12-4 to TRBJ2-6; D is perhaps TRBD1 or TRBD2 (5 bases each). CDR3 size: 15 residues. The V gene lost 7 bases and the J gene lost 4 bases, with 14 bases spanning the gap. As DNA, the CDR3 is TGTGCCAGCACCATGAGAGGGGCCGGGGCCAACGTCCTGACTTTC. Encoded protein: CASTMRGAGANVLTF.

The rearrangement uses TRBV20-1 and TRBJ2-2, with TRBD2 identical over 10 bases. The CDR3 length is 14 residues. V dropped 6 bases and J dropped 3; count of bases not matched to a gene: 4. Germline V gene sequence: CDR1 DFQATT, CDR2 SNEGSKA (reference sequence). The CDR3: CSATSGGDTGELFF. In DNA form, the CDR3 reads TGCAGTGCAACAAGCGGGGGGGACACCGGGGAGCTGTTTTTT.